This T cell receptor beta chain was obtained from a study of patients and donors after allogeneic stem cell transplantation. This clonotype was counted once. MiXCR was run by TCRdb on the RT-PCR reads, yielding one entry per CDR3 protein. This table holds tens of thousands of distinct CDR3 sequences, more than 25% found once. The sequenced sample consisted of blood, either unsorted or a sorted T cell fraction (not recorded which). This clonotype originated in a human donor who was either an allogeneic HSCT recipient or a stem cell or donor lymphocyte infusion donor (not recorded which). It is not recorded whose cells these are; they may come from a transplant donor.

The CDR3 is CSVEDLQAKYNEQFF. CDR3 nucleotides: TGCAGCGTTGAAGATCTACAGGCAAAATACAATGAGCAGTTCTTC. This rearrangement joins TRBV29-1 to TRBJ2-1; D might be TRBD1 (5 bases). This CDR3 is built from 15 residues. The V and J ends lost 0 bases and 4 bases respectively, with 13 bases between them. CDR1 is SQVTM, CDR2 ANQGSEA, per germline.